This TCR beta chain was profiled in a study of blood T cell repertoires in COVID-19. Overall study: The United States, Italy and Spain were the sources of the acute and convalescent COVID-19 samples. PBMCs, B-cell-depleted T cells, or T cells provided the cDNA or gDNA that made up the material.

Germline V CDR1 and CDR2: ENHRY, SYGVKD. V was clipped by 10 bases and J by 2 bases; unmatched bases: 8. The CDR3 runs to 13 residues. Methods used by the authors: The assay estimated nucleated cells by amplifying reference gene primers. Profiling relied on immunoSEQ multiplex PCR, and the TCRdb table lists in-frame clones only, not all of them. V, J and clone size reflect that table, while D and trimming were determined from the DNA. This sample carries about 400,000 clones, roughly 91% of them seen once, and the ten largest clones take approximately 4.5%. The chain carries TRBV10-3 and TRBJ2-7; 7 nucleotides line up with TRBD1. Sequencing input: peripheral blood. This sequence was found in a woman in her thirties with acute or convalescent COVID-19. The CDR3 is CATRGDRAYEQYF. The CDR3, as DNA: TGTGCCACCAGAGGAGACAGGGCCTACGAGCAGTACTTC.